Presented here are 13 T cell receptor beta chains from one specimen sequenced in a study of CD8+CD57+ T cells in acquired aplastic anemia. Genomic DNA templated the TCR beta VDJ and CDR3 profiling. TCRdb reanalysed the reads using MiXCR and keeps one entry per CDR3 protein. The sample consists of some 64,000 distinct CDR3 sequences, about 54% of them appearing once. Material: sorted CD4+, CD8+, or CD8+CD57+ T cells (not recorded which) from PBMCs. These receptors were obtained from a human donor in good health, serving as a control.

This clonotype was counted at least ten times. The chain employs TRBV14 and TRBJ1-5; D unresolved. Trimming removed 2 bases from V and 0 bases from J, with 5 bases in between. From germline, CDR1 is SGHDN and CDR2 FVKESK. The CDR3 loop spans 14 amino acids. CDR3 nucleotide sequence: TGTGCCAGCAGCCAATCAGGTAGCAATCAGCCCCAGCATTTT. Its protein is CASSQSGSNQPQHF.

CDR3 residues: CASSLQQGTQYF. CDR3 nucleotides: TGTGCCAGCAGCCTCCAACAGGGGACCCAGTACTTC. The chain couples TRBV7-3 to TRBJ2-5; weak D call: TRBD1 (6 bases). Trimming stripped 5 bases from V and 7 bases from J, with 11 bases between. The CDR3 has 12 amino acids. Germline CDR1 and CDR2: SGHTA and FQGTGA.

This sequence joins TRBV24-1 and TRBJ2-1; 14 bases fit TRBD2. V shed 9 bases and J 7 bases; nucleotides not matched to a gene: 4. Germline V gene lookup returns CDR1 KGHDR and CDR2 SFDVKD. This CDR3 is 14 amino acids long. Here the CDR3 reads CATSGLAGGNEQFF. The DNA for the CDR3 is TGTGCCACCTCAGGACTAGCGGGAGGAAATGAGCAGTTCTTC.

The chain is built from TRBV7-8 and TRBJ2-7, with 7 bases fitting TRBD1. The CDR3 extends over 15 amino acids. Germline V gives CDR1 SGHVS, CDR2 FQNEAQ. The junction had 12 bases not matched to a gene; V was cut back by 5 bases and J by 5 bases. The CDR3: CASSGRAGTVNEQYF. The CDR3 nucleotides are TGTGCCAGCAGCGGGCGAGCCGGGACAGTAAACGAGCAGTACTTC.

The table lists this clonotype with a few counts. This clone may be a read error of a much larger clone one base away. The chain carries TRBV7-9 and TRBJ2-5; 11 bases fit TRBD1. Germline-derived CDR1 and CDR2 are SEHNR and FQNEAQ (reference sequence). The CDR3 extends over 12 amino acids. CDR3 sequence reads: CVGQGARETQYF. The CDR3 DNA is TGTGTCGGACAGGGGGCTAGGGAGACCCAGTACTTC.

In regard to this clonotype: This could be a read error, since a much larger clone is one nucleotide away. The chain joins TRBV3-1 to TRBJ1-1; tentatively, D is TRBD1 (6 bases). The germline V gene encodes CDR1 LGHDT and CDR2 YNNKEL (reference sequence). V lost 1 base and J lost 5, with 17 bases in between. The length of the CDR3 is 16 residues. The CDR3 nucleotides are TGTGCCAGCAGCCAAGTCCCTGCGGGGGCGGGAACTGAAGCTTTCTTT. Protein product: CASSQVPAGAGTEAFF.

This clonotype was recorded at least ten times. Sequence at one end of the junction differs from germline and may be a read error. This chain links TRBV6-5 with TRBJ2-2; no reliable D call. The CDR3 extends over 16 amino acids. The germline CDR1 and CDR2 sequences are MNHEY and SVGAGI. CDR3: CASSNSGPPAAGELFF. CDR3 bases: TGTGCCAGCAGTAACTCGGGCCCCCCGGCGGCCGGGGAGCTGTTTTTT.

This clonotype qualifies as medium-sized. The V call is TRBV24-1, the J call TRBJ2-2; D perhaps matches TRBD1 (6 bases). V was cut by 5 bases and J by 0 bases, with 9 bases left in between. Germline lookup yields CDR1 KGHDR and CDR2 SFDVKD. The CDR3 is made up of 15 amino acids. CDR3 region: CATSAGDSNTGELFF. Here the CDR3 DNA reads TGTGCCACCAGTGCAGGGGATTCGAACACCGGGGAGCTGTTTTTT.

The sample holds a few counts of this clonotype. In DNA, the CDR3 is TGTGCCAGTAGATTGGGCACTGAAGCTTTCTTT. This translates into CASRLGTEAFF. This sequence joins TRBV19 and TRBJ1-1; D is undetermined. The CDR3 length is 11 residues. The ends were cut back, 6 bases at V and 4 bases at J, with 6 bases in the middle. In germline, CDR1 is LNHDA, CDR2 SQIVND (reference sequence).

The genes are TRBV10-3 and TRBJ1-5; D is unclear. Trimming took off 2 bases at V and 6 bases at J, with 11 bases between the two ends. This CDR3 is 14 amino acids long. CDR1 ENHRY and CDR2 SYGVKD come from the germline V gene. Here the CDR3 DNA reads TGTGCCATCAGTGAGGCAAGGGATCGTCAGCCCCAGCATTTT. Translated, it gives CAISEARDRQPQHF.

The chain recombines TRBV29-1 with TRBJ1-6, with D perhaps matching TRBD1 (5 bases). V lost 7 bases to trimming and J lost 9 bases, with 16 bases between them. Germline loops: CDR1 SQVTM, CDR2 ANQGSEA. The CDR3 has 13 residues. CDR3 amino acids: CSAGGAGGSPLHF. The CDR3 nucleotides read TGCAGCGCTGGCGGGGCCGGGGGTTCACCCCTCCACTTT.

The J gene is TRBJ2-3, the V gene TRBV24-1, with 8 positions matching TRBD1. The CDR3 covers 14 residues. Trimming cost V 10 bases and J 4 bases; bases outside gene matches: 9. Germline lookup yields CDR1 KGHDR and CDR2 SFDVKD. This CDR3 reads CATTAGGGSDTQYF. In DNA form, the CDR3 reads TGTGCCACGACGGCAGGGGGCGGGTCAGATACGCAGTATTTT.

In its sample, this clonotype ranks as medium-sized. The chain is built from TRBV7-9 and TRBJ2-7; either TRBD1 or TRBD2 may supply D (5 bases each). The CDR3 spans 15 residues. Trimming cost V 1 base and J 3 bases, with 13 bases left between them. Germline V gene sequence: CDR1 SEHNR, CDR2 FQNEAQ (reference sequence). The CDR3 DNA reads TGTGCCAGCAGCTTAGAGACGGGACGGATCTACGAGCAGTACTTC. Translating gives CASSLETGRIYEQYF.